The rows below give T cell receptor beta chains drawn from one sample of a study of T cells after yellow fever vaccination. One entry per CDR3 protein results from TCRdb running MiXCR on the 5' RACE reads. The sample contains some 300,000 distinct CDR3 sequences, less than 9.5% of which appear only once. Sequenced here: CD4+ T cells sorted from PBMCs, sampled 5 days after the yellow fever booster vaccination. Every receptor here comes from a man younger than 35 who received the YFV17D yellow fever vaccine. Each CDR3 is given with its conserved first and last residue. The order of the fields is J gene, V gene, CDR3 length, CDR3 protein.

J gene: TRBJ1-5; V gene: TRBV7-2; CDR3 length: 12; CDR3 protein: CASSPPREPQHF
J gene: TRBJ2-3; V gene: TRBV30; CDR3 length: 13; CDR3 protein: CACKTSGTDTQYF
J gene: TRBJ2-3; V gene: TRBV29-1; CDR3 length: 14; CDR3 protein: CSVPTSGVSDTQYF
J gene: TRBJ1-6; V gene: TRBV12-3/TRBV12-4; CDR3 length: 16; CDR3 protein: CASREGTGIRTSPLHF
J gene: TRBJ2-1; V gene: TRBV11-1; CDR3 length: 15; CDR3 protein: CASSPSFYSYNEQFF
J gene: TRBJ2-2; V gene: TRBV12-3/TRBV12-4; CDR3 length: 11; CDR3 protein: CASSLGRELFF
J gene: TRBJ1-5; V gene: TRBV28; CDR3 length: 13; CDR3 protein: CAGNRDGNQPQHF
J gene: TRBJ1-6; V gene: TRBV10-3; CDR3 length: 16; CDR3 protein: CAISVGAGTVNSPLHF
J gene: TRBJ1-1; V gene: TRBV7-7; CDR3 length: 16; CDR3 protein: CASSLVQWRRRFEAFF
J gene: TRBJ2-3; V gene: TRBV7-3; CDR3 length: 14; CDR3 protein: CATKPDFYTDTQYF
J gene: TRBJ2-7; V gene: TRBV9; CDR3 length: 15; CDR3 protein: CASSATHRGDEEQYF
J gene: TRBJ1-4; V gene: TRBV11-2; CDR3 length: 14; CDR3 protein: CASRKLGKNEKLFF
J gene: TRBJ2-3; V gene: TRBV5-1; CDR3 length: 14; CDR3 protein: CASSPSGSTDTQYF
J gene: TRBJ1-1; V gene: TRBV20-1; CDR3 length: 13; CDR3 protein: CSARGSLNTEAFF
J gene: TRBJ1-4; V gene: TRBV28; CDR3 length: 14; CDR3 protein: CASRGQEANEKLFF
J gene: TRBJ1-1; V gene: TRBV12-3/TRBV12-4; CDR3 length: 14; CDR3 protein: CASTPVEGYTEAFF
J gene: TRBJ2-3; V gene: TRBV20-1; CDR3 length: 14; CDR3 protein: CSASRGSSTDTQYF
J gene: TRBJ2-1; V gene: TRBV5-4; CDR3 length: 15; CDR3 protein: CASSLRGSLNNEQFF
J gene: TRBJ2-5; V gene: TRBV6-2/TRBV6-3; CDR3 length: 14; CDR3 protein: CASSYWQPPETQYF
J gene: TRBJ2-1; V gene: TRBV5-1; CDR3 length: 17; CDR3 protein: CASSLGFDASGGDEQFF
J gene: TRBJ1-1; V gene: TRBV7-2; CDR3 length: 11; CDR3 protein: CASSFFGEAFF
J gene: TRBJ2-3; V gene: TRBV4-1; CDR3 length: 16; CDR3 protein: CASSQVGLASTDTQYF
J gene: TRBJ1-2; V gene: TRBV12-3/TRBV12-4; CDR3 length: 12; CDR3 protein: CATSKAAYGYTF
J gene: TRBJ1-5; V gene: TRBV12-3/TRBV12-4; CDR3 length: 15; CDR3 protein: CASTADSHSNQPQHF